The 22 T cell receptor beta chains below were found in one sample sequenced in a study of cytotoxic CD8 clonotypes in ibrutinib-treated CLL. The repertoire was sequenced with immunoSEQ multiplex PCR; TCRdb's copy has only in-frame clones and lacks some. This table holds over 20,000 clones, approximately 81% found once. The material sequenced was PBMCs, taken before ibrutinib treatment. The receptors were sampled from a human donor with chronic lymphocytic leukemia.

V and J are TRBV6-1 and TRBJ1-5; D is possibly TRBD1 (6 bases). The CDR3 covers 14 residues. CDR1 and CDR2 from the germline V gene are MNHNS and SASEGT. V lost 5 bases, J lost 1 base, and 9 bases lay in between. CDR3 DNA sequence: TGTGCCAGCAGTTTTGACAGGAGCAATCAGCCCCAGCATTTT. Protein product: CASSFDRSNQPQHF.

The genes are TRBV11-2 and TRBJ1-3; tentative D call: TRBD1 (5 bases). The V end lost 5 bases, the J end lost 3 bases, and 11 bases lay between the germline ends. This CDR3 spans 14 amino acids. CDR1 and CDR2 (germline): SGHAT, FQNNGV. The CDR3 protein is CASSVGGVGNTIYF. The CDR3 coding sequence is TGTGCCAGCAGCGTCGGAGGGGTTGGAAACACCATATATTTT. Full variable domain (missing parts from reference TRBV11-2 and TRBJ1-3): EAGVAQSPRYKIIEKRQSVAFWCNPISGHATLYWYQQILGQGPKLLIQFQNNGVVDDSQLPKDRFSAERLKGVDSTLKIQPAKLEDSAVYLCASSVGGVGNTIYFGEGSWLTVV.

The V gene is TRBV14, the J gene TRBJ2-7; perhaps TRBD1 as D (5 bases). The CDR3 covers 12 residues. V was pared by 5 bases and J by 4 bases, with 9 bases between. Germline CDR1 SGHDN, CDR2 FVKESK. The CDR3 loop reads CASSLQGYEQYF. The DNA for the CDR3 is TGTGCCAGCAGCTTGCAGGGATACGAGCAGTACTTC.

This chain joins TRBV7-9 and TRBJ1-1, with D maybe TRBD1 (5 bases). Germline lookup yields CDR1 SEHNR and CDR2 FQNEAQ (reference sequence). The CDR3 is made up of 15 amino acids. Trimming shortened V by 5 bases and J by 1 base, and 14 bases separated the two germline ends. This chain's CDR3 is CASSTGGGWNTEAFF. The CDR3 nucleotides read TGTGCCAGCAGCACAGGTGGGGGTTGGAACACTGAAGCTTTCTTT.

The genes are TRBV19 and TRBJ2-7; 10 positions match TRBD1. Germline lookup yields CDR1 LNHDA and CDR2 SQIVND (reference sequence). This CDR3 comprises 15 residues. After removal of 4 bases from V and 2 bases from J, the junction contained 5 bases not matched to a gene. CDR3 DNA: TGTGCCAGTAGTACGGGACAGGGGCTCACCTACGAGCAGTACTTC. It yields the protein CASSTGQGLTYEQYF.

The chain uses TRBV7-2 and TRBJ2-3, with 15 bases lining up with TRBD2. The CDR3 is 16 amino acids. CDR1 and CDR2 from the germline V gene are SGHTA and FQGNSA. The J segment lost 4 bases and the V segment lost 6 bases, leaving 5 bases of the junction unmatched. The CDR3 protein is CASRGTSGGWADTQYF. The CDR3 DNA is TGTGCCAGCAGAGGGACTAGCGGGGGGTGGGCAGATACGCAGTATTTT.

The chain carries TRBV30 and TRBJ2-6; tentative D call: TRBD2 (5 bases). CDR3 length equals 15 residues. Germline CDR1 reads GTSNPN; CDR2 reads SVGIG (reference sequence). V gave up 1 base and J gave up 0 bases, with 7 bases separating them. CDR3 sequence: CAWSAGFSGANVLTF. Written as DNA, the CDR3 is TGTGCCTGGAGTGCGGGATTCTCTGGGGCCAACGTCCTGACTTTC. Combining the CDR3 with reference TRBV30 and TRBJ2-6 gives the whole variable domain SQTIHQWPATLVQPVGSPLSLECTVEGTSNPNLYWYRQAAGRGLQLLFYSVGIGQISSEVPQNLSASRPQDRQFILSSKKLLLSDSGFYLCAWSAGFSGANVLTFGAGSRLTVL.

The chain links TRBV15 to TRBJ1-4; 7 bases are a match to TRBD1. Germline V gene sequence: CDR1 LNHNV, CDR2 YYDKDF (reference sequence). The CDR3 is 13 residues long. J gave up 8 bases and V 9 bases, and 9 bases lay outside the gene matches. The chain's CDR3 is CATRQGTREKLFF. CDR3 coding DNA: TGTGCCACGCGACAGGGAACGCGGGAAAAACTGTTTTTT.

The chain recombines TRBV4-1 with TRBJ1-1; a possible D gene is TRBD1 (6 bases). This CDR3 comprises 13 residues. The germline CDR1 and CDR2 sequences are MGHRA and YSYEKL. V lost 6 bases, J lost 3 bases, and 11 bases lay in between. CDR3 protein: CASRTGIDTEAFF. The CDR3 DNA follows: TGCGCCAGCAGGACAGGAATTGACACTGAAGCTTTCTTT.

In nucleotides, the CDR3 is TGTGCCAGCTCACCACACCAGGGGGCCGAGACCCAGTACTTC. Amino acid sequence: CASSPHQGAETQYF. The V call is TRBV18, the J call TRBJ2-5; 8 bases are a match to TRBD1. Germline CDR1 and CDR2: KGHSH and LQKENI. This CDR3 has 14 residues. Trimming removed 1 base from V and 5 bases from J; junction bases left unmatched: 3.

V usage is TRBV9 and J usage is TRBJ1-5; D may be TRBD1 (5 bases). The CDR3 runs 15 residues. Trimming took off 1 base at V and 1 base at J, with 9 bases between the two ends. Germline lookup yields CDR1 SGDLS and CDR2 YYNGEE. CDR3 loop: CASSVTGGSNQPQHF. CDR3 coding DNA: TGTGCCAGCAGCGTAACTGGGGGAAGCAATCAGCCCCAGCATTTT.

This chain links TRBV5-1 with TRBJ2-3, with 8 bases identical to TRBD2. CDR3 length: 15 residues. V was pared by 4 bases and J by 2 bases, with 6 bases of the junction left unmatched. Germline CDR1 is SGHRS and CDR2 is YFSETQ. The CDR3 region has the DNA TGCGCCAGCAGCCTGCACGGGGGGGCCACAGATACGCAGTATTTT. Amino acid sequence: CASSLHGGATDTQYF.

The J gene is TRBJ1-1, the V gene TRBV6-5; 7 bases line up with TRBD1. Germline V gene data show CDR1 as MNHEY and CDR2 as SVGAGI. The CDR3 loop spans 15 amino acids. V gave up 6 bases and J gave up 1 base; unmatched junction bases: 8. CDR3 sequence reads: CASRALDRANTEAFF. The DNA for the CDR3 is TGTGCCAGCAGGGCCCTTGACAGGGCGAACACTGAAGCTTTCTTT.

For the CDR3, the DNA is TGTGCCAGCAGGTTCGGTGGGGCTGGTAATGAAAAACTGTTTTTT. This codes for CASRFGGAGNEKLFF. The chain uses TRBV6-1 and TRBJ1-4, with a tentative D call TRBD1 (5 bases). The CDR3 totals 15 residues. CDR1 is MNHNS, CDR2 SASEGT, per germline. Trimming removed 6 bases at V and 4 bases at J, with 15 bases between.

This clone has just a few counts. The chain is built from TRBV19 and TRBJ2-7; D may correspond to TRBD1 or TRBD2 (5 bases each). This CDR3 contains 11 residues. CDR1 and CDR2 (germline): LNHDA, SQIVND (reference sequence). With 10 bases removed from V and 7 bases from J, the gap between germline ends came to 14 bases. In DNA form, the CDR3 reads TGTGCCACCTGGGACCGGAGGGAGCAGTACTTC. Translating gives CATWDRREQYF.

The chain employs TRBV28 and TRBJ2-3; a possible D gene is TRBD2 (5 bases). V was clipped by 1 base and J by 4 bases, with 12 bases between them. Germline lookup yields CDR1 MDHEN and CDR2 SYDVKM. The CDR3 consists of 15 residues. Here the CDR3 reads CASSLSLSRADTQYF. In nucleotides, the CDR3 is TGTGCCAGCAGTTTATCTCTCTCGAGGGCAGATACGCAGTATTTT.

The chain is built from TRBV6-4 and TRBJ2-1; 12 positions agree with TRBD2. CDR1 and CDR2 (germline): MRHNA, SNTAGT. This CDR3 has 15 residues. Trimming at V came to 2 bases and at J to 10 bases, leaving 6 bases not matched to a gene. CDR3 sequence reads: CASSDTSGRLGEQFF. DNA for the CDR3: TGTGCCAGCAGTGACACTAGCGGGAGGTTGGGGGAGCAGTTCTTC.

The genes are TRBV4-3 and TRBJ2-5, with D maybe TRBD2 (6 bases). The CDR3 runs 16 residues. Trimming removed 0 bases at V and 2 bases at J, with 13 bases between. Germline-derived CDR1 and CDR2 are LGHNA and YSLEER. The CDR3 is CASSQDNLSGQETQYF. The CDR3 nucleotides read TGCGCCAGCAGCCAAGATAACTTAAGCGGGCAAGAGACCCAGTACTTC.

The rearrangement uses TRBV29-1 and TRBJ1-1; tentatively, D is TRBD1 (6 bases). The CDR3 contains 13 residues. Germline CDR1 reads SQVTM; CDR2 reads ANQGSEA. The V and J ends lost 5 bases and 0 bases respectively, with 10 bases between them. The CDR3 loop reads CSVQGNMNTEAFF. The DNA of the CDR3 is TGCAGCGTTCAGGGGAACATGAACACTGAAGCTTTCTTT.

For the CDR3, the DNA is TGTGCCAGCAGTGAAACAGGCCACAATCAGCCCCAGCATTTT. Residues: CASSETGHNQPQHF. The genes are TRBV6-1 and TRBJ1-5; TRBD1 is a possible D gene (5 bases). With 2 bases removed from V and 3 bases from J, the gap between germline ends came to 8 bases. Germline lookup yields CDR1 MNHNS and CDR2 SASEGT. The CDR3 consists of 14 residues.

The chain uses TRBV6-1 and TRBJ2-5; TRBD1 matches 7 bases. With V trimmed by 2 bases and J by 2 bases, 11 bases remained unmatched. Germline CDR1 and CDR2: MNHNS and SASEGT. CDR3 length: 17 amino acids. The CDR3 is CASSEFTGTATQETQYF. CDR3 coding DNA: TGTGCCAGCAGTGAATTTACCGGGACAGCAACACAAGAGACCCAGTACTTC.

This clone is a singleton in its sample. The chain carries TRBV9 and TRBJ2-1; either TRBD1 or TRBD2 may fit D (5 bases each). The length of the CDR3 is 13 residues. Germline V gives CDR1 SGDLS, CDR2 YYNGEE. V lost 3 bases and J lost 8, with 12 bases in between. The chain's CDR3 is CASSAFSGHEQFF. The DNA of the CDR3 is TGTGCCAGCAGCGCGTTCTCGGGACATGAGCAGTTCTTC.